This T cell receptor beta chain is from a study of cytomegalovirus exposure and HLA in healthy donors. Study conclusions and caveats: Most of the TCR beta V segments (in an earlier analysis) were productive either about 87% or about 30% of the time.

The study ran its PCR with 60 Vbeta and 13 Jbeta primers. Sequencing was performed with immunoSEQ multiplex PCR; in TCRdb, only in-frame clones are kept and a portion is missing. Counted here are some 120,000 clones, 70% to 90% occurring once; the ten biggest clones make up 20%. The trim removed 1 base at V and 5 bases at J, leaving 5 bases unmatched. The V gene's germline CDR1 is SGHRS and CDR2 YFSETQ. This CDR3 has 14 amino acids. As for this clone: Its antigen is not identified.

Material: PBMCs. The gene calls are TRBV5-1 and TRBJ2-7; 8 positions match TRBD2. The receptor comes from a man younger than 30 in good health and CMV-seropositive. CDR3 loop: CASSLPSGGNEQYF. The CDR3 nucleotides are TGCGCCAGCAGCTTGCCCAGCGGGGGAAACGAGCAGTACTTC.